The present entry profiles one TCR beta chain with its context. Its antigen remains unknown. The CDR3 has 16 amino acids. Germline V lookup: CDR1 SGHRS, CDR2 YFSETQ. The V end lost 4 bases, the J end lost 3 bases, and 16 bases lay between the germline ends. By way of CD45RO/CCR7/CD25/CD127/CD95/CD27, the CD4+ regulatory, stem cell-like memory, central memory and naive cells were sorted. Sequencing targeted expressed TCRB transcripts, as all isolated RNA had been reverse transcribed. The repertoire was sequenced with immunoSEQ multiplex PCR; TCRdb's copy has only in-frame clones and lacks some. Counted here are 130,000 to 150,000 clones, approximately 13% occurring once; the ten biggest clones make up under 1.5%. The record originates from a study of beta chain features in type 1 diabetes. Whole-study results and caveats: A PCR bias possibly favoring shorter templates would apply equally to patients and controls. Type 1 diabetes patients had TCRB CDR3s that were shorter (moderately but significantly so) in all four CD4+ subsets.

The chain joins TRBV5-1 to TRBJ2-2; D not resolved. This TCR was recovered from a man aged 18 to 35 with type 1 diabetes. Sequencing input: central memory CD4+ T cells from blood. In nucleotides, the CDR3 is TGCGCCAGCAGCCCGGACCGTCCGCAGGACACCGGGGAGCTGTTTTTT. It specifies CASSPDRPQDTGELFF.